This T cell receptor (beta chain) was retrieved from a study of T cells in Graves' hyperthyroidism and ophthalmopathy. Researchers defined stable Graves' hyperthyroidism as no ophthalmopathy progression within 18 months. It was uncontrolled infection, other autoimmune disease, pregnancy or lactation that excluded patients. The source material, RNA transcripts, was used to amplify TCR beta CDR3 regions. First-round RT-PCR targeting the TCR CDR3 was performed with the HTBI primer set. Each CDR3 protein is one row after TCRdb ran MiXCR on the multiplex PCR reads. Of approximately 360,000 distinct CDR3 sequences in the sample, roughly 25% were seen once. The CDR3 consists of 18 residues. The J segment lost 6 bases and the V segment lost 4 bases, leaving 16 bases of the junction unmatched. The germline gives CDR1 SGHRS, CDR2 YFSETQ.

The chain uses TRBV5-1 and TRBJ2-7, with 13 positions matching TRBD2. The specimen sequenced was blood. The sequence came from a man aged 50-60 years with Graves' hyperthyroidism. This CDR3 is CASSRGLAGPSAAREQYF. The CDR3 DNA reads as TGCGCCAGCAGCCGGGGACTAGCGGGACCTTCTGCGGCCCGCGAGCAGTACTTC.